The sequence of this T cell receptor beta chain was determined in a study of blood T cell repertoires in COVID-19. On the study more broadly: Acute and convalescent COVID-19 specimens originated in the United States, Italy and Spain. PBMCs, B-cell-depleted T cells, or T cells were the source of the cDNA or gDNA that made up the material.

In the study's own analysis: Amplified reference gene primers provided the basis for estimating nucleated cell counts. Profiling relied on immunoSEQ multiplex PCR, and the TCRdb table lists in-frame clones only, not all of them. The V and J calls and the clone size are those of that table, but D and trimming were determined from the DNA. The sample has hundreds of thousands of clones, approximately 86% seen once. Germline CDR1 is WSHSY and CDR2 is SAAADI. V lost 2 bases, J lost 5 bases, and 7 bases stayed unmatched. The CDR3 runs to 16 residues. The chain is built from TRBV10-2 and TRBJ1-4; 8 nucleotides match TRBD1. The sequenced material came from peripheral blood. The source of this sequence is a woman in her thirties who had recovered from COVID-19. CDR3 sequence (DNA): TGCGCCAGCAGTGAGGATCGGACAGGGTTAAATGAAAAACTGTTTTTT. Translating it yields CASSEDRTGLNEKLFF.